These 29 T cell receptor beta chains came from one sample sequenced in a study of T cell repertoires in cytomegalovirus infection. From the reads, TCRdb called clonotypes with MiXCR, one entry per CDR3 protein. In the table there are about 920,000 distinct CDR3 sequences, less than 40% of which are singletons. For these receptors, no antigen is known. The sequencing here drew on cultured CD8+ T cells from PBMCs, taken from culture after CMV antigen stimulation. The receptor set was obtained from a human donor in good health (CMV status not recorded). Some clones in this sample may be carry-over from other donors' samples.

This clonotype has a count of ten or more. The gene calls are TRBV7-2 and TRBJ2-5; D perhaps matches TRBD2 (5 bases). Germline CDR1 and CDR2: SGHTA and FQGNSA. This CDR3 is 18 amino acids long. V was pared by 3 bases and J by 2 bases, with 22 bases between. The CDR3 loop is CASSLAVRTATYQETQYF. For the CDR3, the DNA is TGTGCCAGCAGCTTGGCGGTCCGGACTGCGACTTATCAAGAGACCCAGTACTTC.

This clonotype was detected once. This may be a read error: a much more frequent sequence differs by one nucleotide. The V and J genes are TRBV7-6 and TRBJ2-2, with 12 nucleotides matching TRBD2. Germline lookup yields CDR1 SGHVS and CDR2 FNYEAQ. CDR3 size: 16 residues. DNA of the CDR3: TGTGCCAGCAGCTTACTAGCGGGGGGGAACGCCGGGGAGCTGTTTTTT. Amino acids: CASSLLAGGNAGELFF. The whole variable domain, filled in from reference TRBV7-6 and TRBJ2-2, reads GAGVSQSPRYKVTKRGQDVALRCDPISGHVSLYWYRQALGQGPEFLTYFNYEAQQDKSGLPNDRFSAERPEGSISTLTIQRTEQRDSAMYRCASSLLAGGNAGELFFGEGSRLTVL.

In its sample, this clonotype was seen a few times. The chain joins TRBV10-3 to TRBJ1-5, with D hard to call. Trimming took off 2 bases at V and 5 bases at J, with 13 bases between the two ends. Germline lookup yields CDR1 ENHRY and CDR2 SYGVKD. The CDR3 sequence is 15 residues long. Here the CDR3 DNA reads TGTGCCATCAGTGAGGGTGCCCTGGGCGATCAGCCCCAGCATTTT. Translating it yields CAISEGALGDQPQHF.

This clonotype was counted only a few times. The chain combines TRBV6-5 with TRBJ2-1; 13 bases match TRBD2. From germline, CDR1 is MNHEY and CDR2 SVGAGI. V lost 1 base, J lost 4 bases, and 4 bases stayed unmatched. The CDR3 spans 17 residues. The CDR3 sequence is CASSYWTSGGGYNEQFF. DNA of the CDR3: TGTGCCAGCAGTTACTGGACTAGCGGGGGCGGGTACAATGAGCAGTTCTTC.

This clonotype was picked up a small number of times. The chain employs TRBV7-3 and TRBJ2-1, with D perhaps matching TRBD1 or TRBD2 (5 bases each). The CDR3 is 15 amino acids. V was clipped by 4 bases and J by 8 bases, with 18 bases between them. CDR1 and CDR2 from the germline V gene are SGHTA and FQGTGA. CDR3 in amino acids: CASSSAGGGEDEQFF. The CDR3 region has the DNA TGTGCCAGCAGCTCAGCCGGTGGGGGTGAGGATGAGCAGTTCTTC.

This clonotype was counted once. The gene calls are TRBV5-1 and TRBJ2-2; TRBD1 agrees at 8 bases. Germline assignment: CDR1 SGHRS and CDR2 YFSETQ. V lost 4 bases, J lost 5 bases, and 16 bases stayed unmatched. There are 18 residues in the CDR3. The CDR3 is CASSLLVTRQGWTGELFF. The DNA of the CDR3 is TGCGCCAGCAGCCTTCTGGTTACCCGACAGGGGTGGACCGGGGAGCTGTTTTTT. The full variable domain, its missing parts supplied by reference TRBV5-1 and TRBJ2-2, is KAGVTQTPRYLIKTRGQQVTLSCSPISGHRSVSWYQQTPGQGLQFLFEYFSETQRNKGNFPGRFSGRQFSNSRSEMNVSTLELGDSALYLCASSLLVTRQGWTGELFFGEGSRLTVL.

This chain links TRBV20-1 with TRBJ2-5; tentatively, D is TRBD2 (5 bases). The CDR3 sequence is 14 residues long. Trimming left V 5 bases short and J 4 bases short, with 17 bases between. Germline CDR1 DFQATT, CDR2 SNEGSKA (reference sequence). The CDR3 sequence is CSASMWLGGETQYF. CDR3 bases: TGCAGTGCTTCCATGTGGTTAGGAGGAGAGACCCAGTACTTC.

This clonotype came up a few times. The chain carries TRBV14 and TRBJ2-7; D is perhaps TRBD1 (5 bases). Trimming shortened V by 4 bases and J by 6 bases, and 16 bases separated the two germline ends. The length of the CDR3 is 14 residues. CDR1 and CDR2 (germline): SGHDN, FVKESK. The CDR3 DNA reads TGTGCCAGCAGCCCCGAGTGGCCAAGGGGCGAGCAGTACTTC. This gives the protein CASSPEWPRGEQYF. The entire variable domain, with the rest obtained from reference TRBV14 and TRBJ2-7, is as follows: EAGVTQFPSHSVIEKGQTVTLRCDPISGHDNLYWYRRVMGKEIKFLLHFVKESKQDESGMPNNRFLAERTGGTYSTLKVQPAELEDSGVYFCASSPEWPRGEQYFGPGTRLTVT.

CDR3 sequence reads: CASSLVRDRGRQETQYF. The CDR3 DNA reads as TGTGCCAGCAGCTTAGTTCGGGACAGGGGGCGCCAAGAGACCCAGTACTTC. This sequence joins TRBV7-8 and TRBJ2-5, with 12 nucleotides matching TRBD1. CDR1 is SGHVS, CDR2 FQNEAQ, per germline. The CDR3 loop spans 17 amino acids. The ends lost 1 base at V and 1 base at J; junction bases unmatched: 4. Full variable domain (outside the CDR3, taken from reference TRBV7-8 and TRBJ2-5): GAGVSQSPRYKVAKRGQDVALRCDPISGHVSLFWYQQALGQGPEFLTYFQNEAQLDKSGLPSDRFFAERPEGSVSTLKIQRTQQEDSAVYLCASSLVRDRGRQETQYFGPGTRLLVL.

This clonotype showed up just a few times. The V call is TRBV27, the J call TRBJ1-4; D is unclear. The CDR3 runs 11 residues. V was clipped by 6 bases and J by 3 bases, with 2 bases between them. Germline CDR1 reads MNHEY; CDR2 reads SMNVEV (reference sequence). The CDR3: CASSANEKLFF. In nucleotides, the CDR3 is TGTGCCAGCAGCGCTAATGAAAAACTGTTTTTT.

In its sample, this clonotype was seen many times. The chain uses TRBV6-1 and TRBJ1-5; 7 nucleotides match TRBD1. V was pared by 6 bases and J by 7 bases, with 15 bases of the junction left unmatched. This CDR3 is built from 16 residues. Germline values: CDR1 MNHNS, CDR2 SASEGT. The CDR3 spells CASSATDRVGSQPQHF. Written as DNA, the CDR3 is TGTGCCAGCAGCGCAACAGACAGGGTTGGATCGCAGCCCCAGCATTTT.

The rearrangement links TRBV6-6 to TRBJ1-2; perhaps TRBD1 as D (6 bases). V shed 2 bases and J shed 8 bases, with 15 bases lying between them. CDR1 MNHNY and CDR2 SVGAGI come from the germline V gene (reference sequence). There are 14 residues in the CDR3. CDR3 DNA sequence: TGTGCCAGCAGTTACAGCGTCAGGGGTGGCGGCTACACCTTC. Translating gives CASSYSVRGGGYTF.

On this clonotype: A read error may explain this, as a much larger clone is one base away. The V gene is TRBV27, the J gene TRBJ2-3; 7 bases agree with TRBD1. This CDR3 has 12 amino acids. V lost 8 bases to trimming and J lost 4 bases; unmatched junction nucleotides: 3. Germline V gene data show CDR1 as MNHEY and CDR2 as SMNVEV (reference sequence). CDR3 amino acids: CASGDRSDTQYF. CDR3 sequence (DNA): TGTGCCAGCGGGGACAGATCAGATACGCAGTATTTT.

The V call is TRBV27, the J call TRBJ1-6; 8 bases match TRBD1. Looked up from germline, CDR1 is MNHEY and CDR2 is SMNVEV (reference sequence). The ends lost 5 bases at V and 7 bases at J; junction bases unmatched: 10. This CDR3 region has 16 residues. The CDR3 DNA reads TGTGCCAGCAGTCCCGGACAGGGACGGAGGAATTCACCCCTCCACTTT. Amino acids: CASSPGQGRRNSPLHF.

This clonotype was seen a handful of times. V is TRBV4-1 and J is TRBJ2-1; D may be TRBD2 (6 bases). The CDR3 consists of 13 residues. Germline V gives CDR1 MGHRA, CDR2 YSYEKL. Trimming removed 6 bases from V and 6 bases from J, with 12 bases in between. DNA for the CDR3: TGCGCCAGCAGTGAGAGGGAGGTCAATGAGCAGTTCTTC. It translates to CASSEREVNEQFF.

V gene TRBV20-1 combines with J gene TRBJ2-7; 8 bases are a match to TRBD2. CDR1 is DFQATT and CDR2 is SNEGSKA in the germline V gene (reference sequence). The ends lost 5 bases at V and 0 bases at J; junction bases unmatched: 15. The CDR3 has 17 residues. CDR3 in amino acids: CSASRLSGGISSYEQYF. The CDR3 bases are TGCAGTGCTTCTCGATTGAGCGGGGGAATTAGCTCCTACGAGCAGTACTTC.

As DNA, the CDR3 is TGTGCCAGCACCCCCCCGGACAGGGGGCCCTACACCTTC. Encoded protein: CASTPPDRGPYTF. This chain uses TRBV28 with TRBJ1-2, with 11 bases lining up with TRBD1. The J segment lost 10 bases and the V segment lost 7 bases, leaving 8 bases of the junction unmatched. The CDR3 runs 13 residues. The V gene's germline CDR1 is MDHEN and CDR2 SYDVKM.

This clonotype was recorded at least ten times. The chain links TRBV7-2 to TRBJ1-5; D is perhaps TRBD1 (5 bases). Trimming removed 5 bases at V and 3 bases at J, with 14 bases between. The CDR3 is 15 amino acids. Germline assignment: CDR1 SGHTA and CDR2 FQGNSA. CDR3 amino acids: CASSLTESLNQPQHF. DNA for the CDR3: TGTGCCAGCAGCCTGACAGAGAGTCTCAATCAGCCCCAGCATTTT.

This clonotype was seen more than once but under ten times. The chain's CDR3 is CASSSGVDYGYTF. The CDR3 DNA reads as TGTGCCAGCAGCTCCGGGGTGGACTATGGCTACACCTTC. The V call is TRBV7-6, the J call TRBJ1-2, with D hard to call. In germline, CDR1 is SGHVS, CDR2 FNYEAQ. This CDR3 has 13 amino acids. Trimming left V 4 bases short and J 3 bases short, with 9 bases between.

This clonotype was detected a few times. J is TRBJ1-1 and V is TRBV7-9, with 7 nucleotides matching TRBD1. CDR3 length equals 15 residues. Losses at the gene ends were 8 bases for V and 4 bases for J; bases not matched to a gene: 13. Germline V CDR1 and CDR2: SEHNR, FQNEAQ (reference sequence). The DNA of the CDR3 is TGTGCCAGCTTAAGCTTTAGCAGGGGGAGCACTGAAGCTTTCTTT. Its translation: CASLSFSRGSTEAFF.

This clonotype was seen more than once but under ten times. CDR3 bases: TGTGCCAGCAACCTACTAGCGGGGGGCCCAGATGAGCAGTTCTTC. Encoded protein: CASNLLAGGPDEQFF. The V and J genes are TRBV27 and TRBJ2-1; 12 bases map to TRBD2. Germline CDR1 reads MNHEY; CDR2 reads SMNVEV (reference sequence). This CDR3 spans 15 amino acids. Unmatched junction bases numbered 9, after V lost 7 bases and J lost 8 bases.

This chain connects TRBV7-6 to TRBJ2-5; TRBD2 is a possible D gene (6 bases). Per the germline V gene, CDR1 is SGHVS and CDR2 is FNYEAQ. The CDR3 has 15 amino acids. V lost 2 bases to trimming and J lost 3 bases, with 13 bases between them. In DNA form, the CDR3 reads TGTGCCAGCAGCTTAACAGCTAGCGTCGAAGAGACCCAGTACTTC. Encoded protein: CASSLTASVEETQYF.

This clonotype appeared a few times. The chain joins TRBV2 to TRBJ2-3; unclear D gene. The germline CDR1 and CDR2 sequences are SNHLY and FYNNEI. The CDR3 is made up of 12 amino acids. Trimming took 3 bases from V and 4 from J, leaving 5 bases between them. The CDR3, as DNA: TGTGCCAGCAGTGATTGGTCAGATACGCAGTATTTT. Translation: CASSDWSDTQYF. Complete variable domain (other parts from reference TRBV2 and TRBJ2-3): EPEVTQTPSHQVTQMGQEVILRCVPISNHLYFYWYRQILGQKVEFLVSFYNNEISEKSEIFDDQFSVERPDGSNFTLKIRSTKLEDSAMYFCASSDWSDTQYFGPGTRLTVL.

This clonotype was detected many times. The chain uses TRBV7-9 and TRBJ2-3; weak D call: TRBD2 (5 bases). The CDR3 is 14 residues long. Germline V CDR1 and CDR2: SEHNR, FQNEAQ (reference sequence). The V and J ends lost 4 bases and 3 bases respectively, with 11 bases between them. The CDR3 here is CASSSRTSTDTQYF. As DNA, the CDR3 is TGTGCCAGCAGCTCCCGCACTAGTACAGATACGCAGTATTTT.

The V call is TRBV10-2, the J call TRBJ2-5; D might be TRBD1 or TRBD2, each matching 6 bases. In germline, CDR1 is WSHSY, CDR2 SAAADI. The V and J ends lost 4 bases and 9 bases respectively, with 15 bases between them. The CDR3 spans 13 residues. CDR3 nucleotides: TGCGCCAGCAGTGTGGGGGGCGCGGTTGCCCAGTACTTC. Amino acid sequence: CASSVGGAVAQYF.

This clonotype has only a few counts. The chain employs TRBV5-1 and TRBJ1-2; D remains ambiguous. Germline V gene sequence: CDR1 SGHRS, CDR2 YFSETQ. V shed 5 bases and J shed 2 bases, with 7 bases lying between them. This CDR3 is built from 12 residues. CDR3 DNA sequence: TGCGCCAGCAGTACAGAAAACTATGGCTACACCTTC. This encodes CASSTENYGYTF.

The sample holds many counts of this clonotype. V is TRBV12-3 or TRBV12-4 and J is TRBJ2-1; no reliable D call. Between the trimmed V and J ends, which lost 4 bases and 15 bases, there was a span of 13 bases. The CDR3 loop spans 11 amino acids. The CDR3 region is CASSYAQNRFF. CDR3 in DNA: TGTGCCAGCAGTTACGCCCAGAATCGGTTCTTC.

This clonotype came up a few times. The chain links TRBV18 to TRBJ1-2, with TRBD1 identical over 10 bases. The V segment lost 0 bases and the J segment 6 bases; nucleotides outside the gene matches: 4. Germline loops: CDR1 KGHSH, CDR2 LQKENI. This CDR3 is built from 15 residues. The CDR3 spells CASSPPGTGADGYTF. CDR3 sequence (DNA): TGTGCCAGCTCACCACCTGGGACAGGGGCCGATGGCTACACCTTC.

The DNA of the CDR3 is TGTGCCAGCAGCTTAGAAGGCAGTATTGATGAGCAGTTCTTC. Protein sequence: CASSLEGSIDEQFF. The chain uses TRBV11-3 and TRBJ2-1, with D unresolved. CDR1 SGHNT and CDR2 YENEEA come from the germline V gene. V was cut by 0 bases and J by 8 bases, with 11 bases left in between. The CDR3 consists of 14 residues.